A selection of T cell receptor beta chains follows, all from one sample in a study of T cell repertoires in cytomegalovirus infection. MiXCR, run by TCRdb on the reads, gives a single entry per CDR3 protein. Of 650,000 to 900,000 distinct CDR3 sequences in the sample, about 27% are singletons; the top ten hold about 12%. Which antigens these TCRs recognize remains unknown. The sample here was cultured CD8+ T cells from PBMCs, taken from culture after CMV antigen stimulation. These receptors all come from a human donor in good health (CMV status not recorded). Some clones in this sample may be carry-over from other donors' samples. Both conserved end residues are part of each CDR3. Each record gives: CDR3 protein, CDR3 DNA, J gene, D gene, V gene, clone size. D genes are given only for firm matches. Where a row states a size, it is once, few, many or the class of an expanded clone; other rows omit it.

CASSLPRGNTEAFF	TGTGCCAGCAGCTTACCGAGGGGGAACACTGAAGCTTTCTTT	TRBJ1-1	.	TRBV7-4	.
CASSSAGHPNTEAFF	TGTGCCAGCAGCTCGGCGGGACACCCGAACACTGAAGCTTTCTTT	TRBJ1-1	.	TRBV7-9	few
CASSPSRGPTYNEQFF	TGTGCCAGCTCACCCTCGCGGGGCCCCACCTACAATGAGCAGTTCTTC	TRBJ2-1	.	TRBV18	.
CASTPNPPGLMNTEAFF	TGTGCCAGTACCCCAAATCCGCCGGGACTTATGAACACTGAAGCTTTCTTT	TRBJ1-1	.	TRBV19	.
CASSLARGADTQYF	TGTGCCAGCAGCTTAGCTCGTGGGGCAGATACGCAGTATTTT	TRBJ2-3	.	TRBV11-2	.
CASSQDLAGARGGTDTQYF	TGCGCCAGCAGCCAAGATCTGGCGGGGGCTCGAGGGGGCACAGATACGCAGTATTTT	TRBJ2-3	.	TRBV4-1	.
CATSLAGGLHEFF	TGTGCCACCAGCCTAGCGGGGGGCCTGCACGAGTTCTTC	TRBJ2-1	TRBD2	TRBV15	.
CASSPPGAGTEAFF	TGTGCCAGCAGCCCGCCCGGGGCAGGCACTGAAGCTTTCTTT	TRBJ1-1	.	TRBV7-6	once
CSAMTGSSTDTQYF	TGCAGCGCCATGACAGGTTCTAGCACAGATACGCAGTATTTT	TRBJ2-3	.	TRBV29-1	.
CASSAVRSDGYTF	TGTGCCAGCAGTGCGGTCAGATCAGATGGCTACACCTTC	TRBJ1-2	.	TRBV27	few
CASSIPGQGSFNYGYTF	TGTGCCAGCAGCATACCAGGACAGGGCAGTTTTAACTATGGCTACACCTTC	TRBJ1-2	TRBD1	TRBV7-6	few
CASSWSIHLNYEQYF	TGTGCCAGTAGTTGGAGCATCCACCTTAACTACGAGCAGTACTTC	TRBJ2-7	.	TRBV19	.
CASRHRSGGTRDTQYF	TGTGCCAGCAGACACCGAAGCGGGGGCACCCGGGATACGCAGTATTTT	TRBJ2-3	TRBD2	TRBV6-1	few
CASSGEGVGTEAFF	TGTGCCAGCAGTGGAGAAGGGGTGGGCACTGAAGCTTTCTTT	TRBJ1-1	.	TRBV12-3/TRBV12-4	.
CASLFADTQYF	TGTGCCAGCCTATTTGCAGATACGCAGTATTTT	TRBJ2-3	.	TRBV12-3/TRBV12-4	.
CASSQVVGGTENTEAFF	TGTGCCAGCAGCCAAGTAGTAGGCGGGACGGAGAACACTGAAGCTTTCTTT	TRBJ1-1	.	TRBV14	few
CASSPGHFSNQPQHF	TGTGCCAGCAGCCCTGGACACTTTAGCAATCAGCCCCAGCATTTT	TRBJ1-5	.	TRBV11-2	.
CASSPLEDNEQFF	TGCGCCAGCAGCCCTCTTGAGGACAATGAGCAGTTCTTC	TRBJ2-1	.	TRBV5-1	.
CASSYLGQGANEQYF	TGTGCCAGCAGTTATTTGGGGCAGGGGGCGAACGAGCAGTACTTC	TRBJ2-7	TRBD1	TRBV6-6	many
CASSEAPWTGSNQETQYF	TGTGCCAGCAGTGAAGCGCCGTGGACAGGATCGAACCAAGAGACCCAGTACTTC	TRBJ2-5	TRBD1	TRBV2	once
CASSIVLGPGPQHF	TGTGCCAGTAGTATAGTTCTGGGGCCGGGGCCCCAGCATTTT	TRBJ1-5	.	TRBV19	.
CSARGPGLAVYEQYF	TGCAGTGCTAGAGGGCCGGGACTAGCTGTCTACGAGCAGTACTTC	TRBJ2-7	TRBD2	TRBV20-1	few
CASRKVTGGHIYSNQPQHF	TGTGCCAGCAGGAAGGTTACAGGTGGCCATATATATAGCAATCAGCCCCAGCATTTT	TRBJ1-5	.	TRBV27	.
CASSHPRRSWEAFF	TGTGCCAGCAGCCACCCACGGCGCTCCTGGGAAGCTTTCTTT	TRBJ1-1	.	TRBV14	few
CASSPKDSWNEKLFF	TGTGCCAGCAGCCCTAAGGACAGCTGGAATGAAAAACTGTTTTTT	TRBJ1-4	.	TRBV12-3/TRBV12-4	many
CASSLGLGKTEAFF	TGTGCCAGCAGCTTAGGCCTGGGGAAAACTGAAGCTTTCTTT	TRBJ1-1	.	TRBV7-9	.
CASSLVVPGQGKPEAFF	TGTGCCAGCAGTTTGGTTGTCCCGGGACAGGGAAAACCTGAAGCTTTCTTT	TRBJ1-1	TRBD1	TRBV12-3/TRBV12-4	.
CASSPDRGRPSYEQYF	TGTGCCAGCAGCCCAGACAGGGGGAGGCCCTCCTACGAGCAGTACTTC	TRBJ2-7	TRBD1	TRBV7-6	.
CASSRRIGGETQYF	TGTGCCAGCAGCCGCCGGATTGGTGGAGAGACCCAGTACTTC	TRBJ2-5	.	TRBV6-2/TRBV6-3	.
CASSFVTGFVHGYTF	TGTGCCAGCAGTTTTGTAACAGGGTTTGTCCATGGCTACACCTTC	TRBJ1-2	.	TRBV28	once
CASSILTVGWYNEQFF	TGTGCCAGCAGCATCCTGACAGTGGGTTGGTACAATGAGCAGTTCTTC	TRBJ2-1	.	TRBV7-6	few
CASSIVRLANTGELFF	TGTGCCAGTAGTATAGTAAGGTTAGCGAACACCGGGGAGCTGTTTTTT	TRBJ2-2	.	TRBV19	.
CASSYSIGGTGGYGYTF	TGTGCCAGCAGTTACTCGATCGGAGGGACAGGGGGCTATGGCTACACCTTC	TRBJ1-2	TRBD1	TRBV6-2/TRBV6-3	.
CASSQAGQLNYGYTF	TGCGCCAGCAGCCAAGCTGGACAGCTTAACTATGGCTACACCTTC	TRBJ1-2	.	TRBV4-1	few
CATSRDLVDSNSPLHF	TGTGCCACCAGCAGAGATCTAGTGGACAGTAATTCACCCCTCCACTTT	TRBJ1-6	.	TRBV15	.
CATNTVDTITGELFF	TGTGCCACCAATACCGTCGACACAATAACCGGGGAGCTGTTTTTT	TRBJ2-2	.	TRBV19	.
CASSLAPPGAMGETGELFF	TGTGCCAGCAGCTTAGCGCCTCCAGGCGCGATGGGAGAAACCGGGGAGCTGTTTTTT	TRBJ2-2	.	TRBV7-6	many
CASNLARGNTEAFF	TGTGCCAGCAATCTAGCCAGGGGGAACACTGAAGCTTTCTTT	TRBJ1-1	.	TRBV6-5	few